This T cell receptor beta chain derives from a study of T cell repertoires in cytomegalovirus infection. The overall study: Public TCR beta signatures provided an indication of both CMV infection and a matching HLA type. Study outcomes and limitations: CMV-specific HLA-C-restricted TCR beta clonotypes dominated the ex vivo response.

CDR1 is KGHSH, CDR2 LQKENI, per germline. The ends lost 3 bases at V and 7 bases at J; junction bases unmatched: 10. The CDR3 extends over 16 amino acids. From the reads, TCRdb called clonotypes with MiXCR, one entry per CDR3 protein. This repertoire shows over 450,000 distinct CDR3 sequences, approximately 10% found once; its top ten account for 10%. This clonotype was observed at least ten times. What it binds is unknown. This TCR came from a human donor in good health (CMV status not recorded). Some clones in this sample may be carry-over from other donors' samples. The genes are TRBV18 and TRBJ2-1; TRBD2 agrees at 9 bases. The sequenced sample consisted of PBMCs. The CDR3 sequence is CASSPPGIAGENEQFF. The CDR3 DNA reads as TGTGCCAGCTCACCCCCGGGGATAGCGGGAGAGAATGAGCAGTTCTTC. The full variable domain, with the rest looked up from reference TRBV18 and TRBJ2-1, is NAGVMQNPRHLVRRRGQEARLRCSPMKGHSHVYWYRQLPEEGLKFMVYLQKENIIDESGMPKERFSAEFPKEGPSILRIQQVVRGDSAAYFCASSPPGIAGENEQFFGPGTRLTVL.